Below, 2 T cell receptor beta chains from the same sample are listed, as sequenced in a study of blood T cell repertoires in COVID-19. Measured with immunoSEQ multiplex PCR; TCRdb has only the in-frame clones, and not every one. The sample has under 40,000 clones; around 86% are singletons. The sample was peripheral blood. These receptors came from a human donor in a cohort sampled during active COVID-19.

V is TRBV5-6 and J is TRBJ1-4; TRBD1 is a possible D gene (5 bases). This CDR3 is built from 15 residues. Trimming left V 0 bases short and J 5 bases short, with 11 bases between. CDR1 and CDR2 (germline): SGHDT, YYEEEE. The CDR3 nucleotides read TGTGCCAGCAGCTTGGAGGCAGGGCCGAATGAAAAACTGTTTTTT. This translates into CASSLEAGPNEKLFF.

This sequence joins TRBV28 and TRBJ2-6; 8 positions agree with TRBD1. In germline, CDR1 is MDHEN, CDR2 SYDVKM. The CDR3 is 17 residues long. Losses at the gene ends were 4 bases for V and 0 bases for J; bases not matched to a gene: 5. The CDR3, as DNA: TGTGCCAGCAGTTCCCTAGGACAGGGCTCTGGGGCCAACGTCCTGACTTTC. Its translation: CASSSLGQGSGANVLTF.